This note documents a single T cell receptor (beta chain) sequence. Its recognized antigen is unknown. The sample holds no much larger clone one base away, and base qualities are not on file. The data are from a study of cytomegalovirus exposure and HLA in healthy donors (dated by TCRdb to the late 2010s). In the study overall: An earlier analysis of 587 of the donors reported more than 250 Gb of sequence data and 100 million to 130 million unique TCR beta sequences from about 179 million T cells. The later analysis used no new phenotypic data to find candidate immune exposures, relying instead on TCR beta sequences and their occurrence across donors. Among several hundred genotyped donors of the cohort, an average of roughly 230,000 unique TCR beta nucleotide sequences was sequenced per donor, of which 15% to 20% were non-productive. Because of strong linkage in the cohort, roughly 5 DR-DQ haplotypes were treated as single units for association and clustering. All discovery cohort repertoires had been generated using a single sequencing platform. HLA typing included class I and class II loci at four-digit resolution. Of the roughly 400 genotyped donors, 65% to 90% fell in the genetic ancestry cluster associated with self-reported Caucasian donors. About 280 gigabases of sequencing data and 70 million to 100 million unique TCR sequences made up an early release that covered several hundred HLA-typed donors. An earlier analysis of 587 of the donors used high-throughput TCR beta sequencing to judge whether each TCR beta V gene segment behaved as functional or pseudogenic. Donor age, sex, ethnicity and CMV serostatus were collected together with the repertoire data. A separate validation cohort of roughly 130 different subjects was used in addition to the roughly 720-subject first cohort. The study aimed to test whether signatures of past pathogen exposure could be identified by cataloging public T cell receptors. The number of donors typed differed by locus, with roughly 629-640 for A, B, C, DRB1 and DQB1, more than 500 for DQA1, 600 to 610 for DPA1, and under 490 for DPB1. Using immunosequencing, the study profiled T cell repertoires from some 670 subjects and related those repertoires to cytomegalovirus serostatus. To predict cytomegalovirus infection status, the study combined high-throughput TCR immunosequencing, statistical association of individual TCRs with disease status, and machine learning. Genome-wide SNP genotypes for about 55% of the roughly 670 donors were used in a later genetic analysis, which treated that subset as a discovery cohort. A later analysis re-analyzed previously published TCR beta repertoires from roughly 630 donors and added high-resolution HLA genotyping to study TCR occurrence patterns.

The cohort consisted of more than 650 healthy bone marrow donors. At the time of sampling, every cohort member was nominally healthy, though immune exposures that went unrecorded were likely present. The donor tested CMV seronegative and was one of the 352 seronegative cohort members. Every donor gave a peripheral blood sample, and the peripheral blood mononuclear cells from that sample were used for TCR beta sequencing. The Qiagen DNeasy Blood Extraction Kit was used to extract genomic DNA from the blood cell samples. Libraries were made using the immunoSEQ multiplex PCR assay. For the multiplex PCR, a mixture combining 60 forward primers for TCR Vbeta segments and 13 reverse primers for TCR Jbeta segments was used. Amplification of the CDR3 region of rearranged TCR beta genes was performed with a multiplex PCR assay on genomic DNA. Amplified TCR beta libraries were sequenced as 87-base-pair reads on the Illumina HiSeq System. The source study handled its data this way. A later analysis counted some 74 million unique TCR beta chains across the 670 or so repertoires, and 9 million to 14 million of these chains were shared by at least two donors. A nearest-neighbor algorithm error-corrected the raw reads and collapsed the reads into unique sequences, merging closely related sequences to remove PCR and sequencing errors. V, D and J gene segments were assigned by aligning CDR3 sequences to IMGT reference sequences. For a sequence to be retained, a match of at least six nucleotides to both a V gene segment and a J gene segment was required. Rearrangements were classified as productive when the CDR3 lacked stop codons and remained in frame with V and J, and all other rearrangements were classified as non-productive. Following IMGT convention, CDR3 was defined as the stretch from the second conserved V-encoded cysteine to the conserved J-encoded phenylalanine. The earlier analysis of 500 to 650 of the donors excluded any sequence lacking an unambiguous match to a single V gene segment. In an earlier analysis of some 590 of the donors, a V segment was called functional when productive rearrangements were above 56.7%, and segregating when the standard deviation between donors exceeded 5%. A statistical classification framework was built to diagnose cytomegalovirus status from the catalog of TCR beta chain sequences. V and J gene assignment, in a later analysis, came from comparing TCR nucleotide sequences with IMGT/GENE-DB human TR gene sequences. A later analysis assigned CDR3 sequences and most-parsimonious VDJ recombination scenarios with the TCRdist pipeline. In a later analysis, every TCR beta chain was defined by the combination of its CDR3 amino acid sequence and its V-gene family, and reads without a unique V-gene family were dropped. A later analysis removed 450 to 600 highly shared, low-generation-probability nucleotide sequences to deal with suspected cross-contamination and a sequencing artifact. A later analysis calculated a clonal expansion index for each public chain from normalized within-repertoire ranks of inferred template counts. In a later analysis, generation probabilities were computed with a VDJ recombination model fitted to out-of-frame rearrangements, and the resulting probabilities were checked against IGoR. Hypergeometric tests were used in a later analysis to score TCR-TCR, TCR-HLA and TCR-CMV co-occurrence, with a repertoire-size bias correction applied to the TCR pairs. To estimate false discovery rates, a later analysis permuted the HLA or CMV assignments 20 times. In a later analysis, co-occurring TCRs were grouped using DBSCAN, and TCRdist sequence similarity was added for clustering within HLA-allele-positive subsets. Co-occurrence clustering excluded repertoires with fewer than 30,000 or more than 120,000 public chains, plus five with anomalous nucleotide sharing. As stored in TCRdb, this immuneACCESS dataset retains in-frame rearrangements with V and J assigned. A fraction of the clones does not appear; measured against another copy, unresolved V genes explain less than half of the discrepancy, and the remainder lacks a known reason. The DNA was the basis for D and trimming; V, J and clone size are from that table. Counted in this sample were about 200,000 clones; roughly nine tenths of them appeared once. The ten most abundant clones make up around 0.98% of the sample.

A distance of 17 bases separates the germline ends of V and J, which lose 6 bases and 11 bases respectively. Taken from cysteine to phenylalanine, the CDR3 has 12 residues. Only the CDR3 region is kept as DNA, spanning 36 bases read in frame from base 1. Via the germline V gene (reference sequence), CDR1 is GTSNPN and CDR2 SVGIG. Overall study results and their limits: A further reported finding was that TCR beta sequences accurately predicted the HLA-A and HLA-B alleles for most subjects in the first cohort. CMV serostatus was the only immune exposure information available for the cohort. According to a later analysis, parvovirus B19, influenza, CMV and Epstein-Barr virus appeared linked to several top co-occurrence clusters. Compared with equally common non-associated chains, HLA-associated TCR beta chains in a later analysis were more clonally expanded and had lower generation probabilities. Specific HLA alleles were associated with 15,000 to 20,000 TCR beta sequences at a false discovery rate of 0.05 in a later analysis. Presence/absence analyses assumed roughly uniform sequencing depth across donors, an assumption that may not hold. In both the original and validation cohorts, the classifier was reported to diagnose cytomegalovirus status with high specificity and sensitivity. Some IMGT-functional V segments, including TRBV6-2 and TRBV6-3, could not be distinguished by the 87-base-pair reads and were therefore excluded. In a later analysis, most CMV-associated TCR beta chains were found to appear HLA-restricted, with HLA associations seemingly driven largely by CMV exposure. A group of highly shared sequence variants was considered likely to be a technical artifact of the sequencing pipeline. A later genetic analysis reported fewer N-insertions in productive TCRs among donors in an Asian-associated ancestry cluster than the roughly 700-donor mean. When HLA alleles, especially DR and DQ, strongly co-occurred, attributing TCR associations to individual alleles was difficult. Roughly 17 rarely observed V segments, including chromosome 9 orphons, were excluded from the earlier analysis of a few hundred of the donors because counts were too low. The study listed 150 to 200 TCR beta chains as associated with cytomegalovirus. This cohort had only TCR beta chains sequenced, and the lack of alpha or paired-chain data limited which features could be detected. Linkage disequilibrium might explain the correlated functional status among segregating V segments, but an unknown experimental factor could not be ruled out. The authors suggested that the approach could potentially be generalized to other disease states and immunological phenotypes. In vitro tests confirmed that a few of the cytomegalovirus-associated TCR beta chains recognize cytomegalovirus antigens. While some public TCRs were present in many individuals, most TCR sequences turned up only very rarely across donors. In an earlier analysis of some 540 of the donors, most TCR beta V segments appeared in productive rearrangements about 87% or about 30% of the time, broadly matching IMGT annotations. Because HLA typing was unavailable for some donors at each locus, only the typed subset was used in association tests. According to a later analysis, TCR association rates differed among HLA loci, with DRB1 alleles showing the most associated TCRs and HLA-C alleles showing the fewest. A later genetic analysis associated a missense DCLRE1C variant with V-gene and J-gene trimming of TCR beta chains, and an independent cohort replicated the association.

The clonotype comes from a boy between 2 and 10 years old in good health and CMV-seronegative. The V and J genes are TRBV30 and TRBJ1-5, with no D gene named confidently. The specimen was PBMCs. The CDR3 region has the sequence CACQSETGSQHF. The sequenced DNA is TGTGCCTGCCAGTCTGAGACGGGGTCCCAGCATTTT. Supplemented by the reference TRBV30 and TRBJ1-5 proteins around the CDR3, the complete variable domain is SQTIHQWPATLVQPVGSPLSLECTVEGTSNPNLYWYRQAAGRGLQLLFYSVGIGQISSEVPQNLSASRPQDRQFILSSKKLLLSDSGFYLCACQSETGSQHFGDGTRLSIL.